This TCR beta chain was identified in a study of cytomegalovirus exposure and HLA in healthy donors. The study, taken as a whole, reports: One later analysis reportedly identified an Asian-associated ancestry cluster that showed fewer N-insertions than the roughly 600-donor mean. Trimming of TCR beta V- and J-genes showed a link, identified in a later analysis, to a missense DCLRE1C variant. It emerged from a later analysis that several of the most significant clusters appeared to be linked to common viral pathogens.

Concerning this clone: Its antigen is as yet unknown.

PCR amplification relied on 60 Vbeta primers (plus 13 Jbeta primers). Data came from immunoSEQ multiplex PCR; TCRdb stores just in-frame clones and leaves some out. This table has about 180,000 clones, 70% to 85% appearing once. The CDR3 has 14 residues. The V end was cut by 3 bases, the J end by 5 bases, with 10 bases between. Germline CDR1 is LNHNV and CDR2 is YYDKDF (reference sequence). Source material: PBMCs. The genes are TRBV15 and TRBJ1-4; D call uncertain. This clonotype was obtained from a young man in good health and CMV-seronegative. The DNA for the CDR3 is TGTGCCACCAGCAGGCTGGGCCCCAATGAAAAACTGTTTTTT. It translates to CATSRLGPNEKLFF.